The 5 T cell receptor beta chains below come from one sample, sequenced in a study of preoperative IRX-2 immunotherapy in early breast cancer. Repertoires were generated with immunoSEQ multiplex PCR, while TCRdb's copy carries only in-frame clones and drops some. The sample gives 25,000 to 30,000 clones, nearly 90% of which show up once; approximately 9.9% is in the top ten. Treatment of the sample: preoperative locoregional IRX-2 cytokine immunotherapy. The specimen was collected from a patient treated with IRX-2 immunotherapy. The receptor source for this set is a human donor with breast cancer.

This clone was found a few times. Other DNA sequences in this specimen translate into the identical CDR3. The gene calls are TRBV2 and TRBJ1-6; D is undetermined. Germline CDR1 is SNHLY and CDR2 is FYNNEI. This CDR3 contains 14 residues. Trimming stripped 3 bases from V and 7 bases from J, with 10 bases between. CDR3 amino acids: CASSDGVSNSPLHF. CDR3 coding DNA: TGTGCCAGCAGTGATGGAGTCTCGAATTCACCCCTCCACTTT. Based on the CDR3 plus reference TRBV2 and TRBJ1-6, the full variable domain is EPEVTQTPSHQVTQMGQEVILRCVPISNHLYFYWYRQILGQKVEFLVSFYNNEISEKSEIFDDQFSVERPDGSNFTLKIRSTKLEDSAMYFCASSDGVSNSPLHFGNGTRLTVT.

CDR3 DNA: TGTGCCGTAGGGCAGATGTGGAATCAGCCCCAGCATTTT. It yields the protein CAVGQMWNQPQHF. This sequence joins TRBV19 and TRBJ1-5; D uncertain. There are 13 residues in the CDR3. Deletions cut 11 bases from V and 4 bases from J, with 15 bases between. From germline, CDR1 is LNHDA and CDR2 SQIVND (reference sequence).

This chain links TRBV9 with TRBJ2-3; TRBD2 matches 8 bases. The CDR3 runs to 15 residues. The V gene's germline CDR1 is SGDLS and CDR2 YYNGEE. V lost 4 bases to trimming and J lost 0 bases; unmatched junction nucleotides: 4. The CDR3 nucleotides read TGTGCCAGCAGCCATAGCGGGGCTAGCACAGATACGCAGTATTTT. Its protein product is CASSHSGASTDTQYF. Combining the CDR3 with reference TRBV9 and TRBJ2-3 gives the whole variable domain DSGVTQTPKHLITATGQRVTLRCSPRSGDLSVYWYQQSLDQGLQFLIQYYNGEERAKGNILERFSAQQFPDLHSELNLSSLELGDSALYFCASSHSGASTDTQYFGPGTRLTVL.

The chain employs TRBV2 and TRBJ2-3; no firm D call. CDR1 is SNHLY and CDR2 is FYNNEI in the germline V gene. This CDR3 region has 13 residues. V lost 3 bases, J lost 1 base, and 5 bases lay in between. CDR3: CASSDRGTDTQYF. Written as DNA, the CDR3 is TGTGCCAGCAGTGACAGAGGCACAGATACGCAGTATTTT. The whole variable domain, remainder taken from reference TRBV2 and TRBJ2-3, is EPEVTQTPSHQVTQMGQEVILRCVPISNHLYFYWYRQILGQKVEFLVSFYNNEISEKSEIFDDQFSVERPDGSNFTLKIRSTKLEDSAMYFCASSDRGTDTQYFGPGTRLTVL.

This rearrangement joins TRBV7-2 to TRBJ1-5; TRBD1 agrees at 9 bases. Per the germline V gene, CDR1 is SGHTA and CDR2 is FQGNSA. With V trimmed by 5 bases and J by 9 bases, 5 bases remained unmatched. The CDR3 sequence is 13 residues long. CDR3 sequence reads: CASSAQTGGPQHF. The DNA of the CDR3 is TGTGCCAGCAGCGCCCAGACAGGGGGGCCCCAGCATTTT.